This T cell receptor beta chain was identified in a study of T-cell memory formation after mild COVID-19. MiXCR, run by TCRdb on the 5' RACE reads, gives a single entry per CDR3 protein. The sample includes 300,000 to 400,000 distinct CDR3 sequences, approximately 15% of them seen just once. Study observations and caveats: Pre-infection memory held some responding clones, suggesting pre-existing cross-reactive T cells responded. Specificity for SARS-CoV-2 was not confirmed among the second-wave clones peaking on day 37.

A note on this clonotype: The antigen is undetermined.

This CDR3 has 15 amino acids. J was trimmed by 6 bases and V by 5 bases; bases with no gene match: 4. The germline V gene has CDR1 SGHRS and CDR2 YFSETQ. V gene TRBV5-1 combines with J gene TRBJ2-6; TRBD2 agrees at 11 bases. The clonotype originates from a man between 18 and 29 years old who had mild COVID-19 (a few samples of this study predate the infection). Cell type and time point are not known. The material sequenced was PBMCs or a T cell subset sorted from them (not recorded which). The CDR3 is CASSSGGALANVLTF. CDR3 DNA sequence: TGCGCCAGCAGTAGCGGGGGGGCGTTGGCCAACGTCCTGACTTTC.